Listed here are 27 T cell receptor beta chains from one sample, sequenced in a study of beta chain features in type 1 diabetes. These TCRs' antigens remain unknown. Sequencing targeted expressed TCRB transcripts, as all isolated RNA had been reverse transcribed. The table came from immunoSEQ multiplex PCR; TCRdb's copy has only in-frame clones and leaves some out. The table records around 600,000 clones, around 12% of them present only once. Points from the study as a whole: Within each of all four CD4+ subsets, Type 1 diabetes patients had TCRB CDR3s that were moderately but significantly shorter.

The source material was naive CD4+ T cells from blood. These receptors were taken from a man aged 25 to 40 with type 1 diabetes.

The chain uses TRBV7-9 and TRBJ1-2; D is unclear. The CDR3 covers 18 residues. Germline V lookup: CDR1 SEHNR, CDR2 FQNEAQ (reference sequence). Deletions cut 5 bases from V and 7 bases from J, with 29 bases between. CDR3 in amino acids: CASSPILWGREASSGYTF. The CDR3 DNA reads as TGTGCCAGCAGCCCCATTCTTTGGGGAAGAGAGGCCTCGAGTGGCTACACCTTC.

The J gene is TRBJ2-2, the V gene TRBV18, with D unresolved. The length of the CDR3 is 16 residues. Germline loops: CDR1 KGHSH, CDR2 LQKENI. V lost 3 bases and J 3 bases, leaving 14 bases between the germline ends. CDR3 bases: TGTGCCAGCTCACCGAGCAGAGGCCCGGACACCGGGGAGCTGTTTTTT. Amino acids: CASSPSRGPDTGELFF.

To note about this clone: The sample holds other DNA sequences that translate to the same CDR3. CDR3 loop: CASSTGQANSPLHF. The CDR3 nucleotides are TGTGCCAGCAGCACGGGACAGGCCAATTCACCCCTCCACTTT. The genes are TRBV5-4 and TRBJ1-6, with 8 bases lining up with TRBD1. V shed 4 bases and J 7 bases; nucleotides not matched to a gene: 4. The CDR3 sequence is 14 residues long. CDR1 SGHNT and CDR2 YYREEE come from the germline V gene (reference sequence). Complete variable domain (other parts from reference TRBV5-4 and TRBJ1-6): ETGVTQSPTHLIKTRGQQVTLRCSSQSGHNTVSWYQQALGQGPQFIFQYYREEENGRGNFPPRFSGLQFPNYSSELNVNALELDDSALYLCASSTGQANSPLHFGNGTRLTVT.

This clone showed up just a few times. The chain has TRBV7-2 and TRBJ1-2; the match to TRBD1 covers 7 bases. The CDR3 runs to 14 residues. Germline values: CDR1 SGHTA, CDR2 FQGNSA. Unmatched junction bases numbered 7, after V lost 5 bases and J lost 4 bases. The CDR3 reads CASSLGTDSYGYTF. CDR3 coding DNA: TGTGCCAGCAGCCTAGGGACAGACAGCTATGGCTACACCTTC.

This clone has more than one count but fewer than ten. The rearrangement joins TRBV7-2 to TRBJ1-2; D gene unclear. CDR1 SGHTA and CDR2 FQGNSA come from the germline V gene. There are 14 residues in the CDR3. V gave up 5 bases and J gave up 2 bases, with 12 bases separating them. CDR3 region: CASSHDGLNYGYTF. CDR3 nucleotide sequence: TGTGCCAGCAGCCATGATGGACTGAACTATGGCTACACCTTC. The variable domain in full, completed from reference TRBV7-2 and TRBJ1-2, reads GAGVSQSPSNKVTEKGKDVELRCDPISGHTALYWYRQSLGQGLEFLIYFQGNSAPDKSGLPSDRFSAERTGGSVSTLTIQRTQQEDSAVYLCASSHDGLNYGYTFGSGTRLTVV.

A few counts support this clone. The rearrangement uses TRBV7-2 and TRBJ1-3, with D unclear. Trimming left V 2 bases short and J 4 bases short, with 12 bases between. CDR1 is SGHTA and CDR2 is FQGNSA in the germline V gene. CDR3 size: 15 residues. CDR3 sequence reads: CASSLYNFGGNTIYF. In DNA, the CDR3 is TGTGCCAGCAGCTTATATAACTTCGGGGGAAACACCATATATTTT. Using reference TRBV7-2 and TRBJ1-3 for the parts outside the CDR3, the full variable domain is GAGVSQSPSNKVTEKGKDVELRCDPISGHTALYWYRQSLGQGLEFLIYFQGNSAPDKSGLPSDRFSAERTGGSVSTLTIQRTQQEDSAVYLCASSLYNFGGNTIYFGEGSWLTVV.

The chain combines TRBV11-3 with TRBJ2-3; 8 positions agree with TRBD2. CDR1 and CDR2 (germline): SGHNT, YENEEA. The CDR3 is made up of 17 amino acids. Germline trimming cut 0 bases from V and 0 bases from J; bases unmatched to any gene: 5. The CDR3 DNA sequence: TGTGCCAGCAGCTTAGATCAAACTAGCGGAAGCACAGATACGCAGTATTTT. It encodes CASSLDQTSGSTDTQYF.

In its sample, this clone was seen a few times. This chain joins TRBV10-3 and TRBJ1-2; D gene unclear. Germline values: CDR1 ENHRY, CDR2 SYGVKD. V was shortened by 0 bases and J by 7 bases, with 9 bases between the two germline ends. The CDR3 consists of 13 residues. CDR3 in amino acids: CAISESASGGYTF. The CDR3, as DNA: TGTGCCATCAGTGAGTCGGCCTCAGGTGGCTACACCTTC.

The chain has TRBV6-1 and TRBJ2-1, with D possibly TRBD2 on 6 matching bases. V lost 4 bases, J lost 4 bases, and 17 bases lay in between. This CDR3 is 16 amino acids long. The V gene's germline CDR1 is MNHNS and CDR2 SASEGT. The CDR3: CASSGGNAGKYNEQFF. Here the CDR3 DNA reads TGTGCCAGCAGTGGAGGAAATGCGGGGAAATACAATGAGCAGTTCTTC.

This clone occurred a few times. The chain employs TRBV7-2 and TRBJ1-1; D is ambiguous. The CDR3 contains 16 residues. The V gene lost 1 base and the J gene lost 0 bases, with 12 bases spanning the gap. Germline loops: CDR1 SGHTA, CDR2 FQGNSA. CDR3 loop: CASSLDPAGLNTEAFF. The CDR3 nucleotides are TGTGCCAGCAGCTTAGATCCGGCAGGTTTGAACACTGAAGCTTTCTTT. The entire variable domain, with the rest obtained from reference TRBV7-2 and TRBJ1-1, is as follows: GAGVSQSPSNKVTEKGKDVELRCDPISGHTALYWYRQSLGQGLEFLIYFQGNSAPDKSGLPSDRFSAERTGGSVSTLTIQRTQQEDSAVYLCASSLDPAGLNTEAFFGQGTRLTVV.

The V gene is TRBV25-1, the J gene TRBJ1-6, with D perhaps matching TRBD1 (5 bases). This CDR3 has 14 amino acids. V was cut by 5 bases and J by 12 bases, with 17 bases left in between. Germline assignment: CDR1 MGHDK and CDR2 SYGVNS. CDR3 amino acids: CASSNSGRGRPLHF. In DNA form, the CDR3 reads TGTGCCAGCAGTAATTCGGGAAGGGGAAGACCCCTCCACTTT.

The chain links TRBV27 to TRBJ2-7; 8 bases agree with TRBD1. CDR1 MNHEY and CDR2 SMNVEV come from the germline V gene (reference sequence). The CDR3 has 17 residues. V shed 5 bases, J shed 3 bases, and the junction held 15 bases outside the gene matches. CDR3 region: CASSPKGQAYSYYEQYF. The CDR3 DNA reads as TGTGCCAGCAGTCCGAAGGGACAGGCCTATAGTTACTACGAGCAGTACTTC.

A few counts support this clone. V and J are TRBV7-2 and TRBJ1-1; 8 bases fit TRBD1. CDR3 size: 14 residues. Trimming at V came to 5 bases and at J to 3 bases, leaving 5 bases not matched to a gene. CDR1 and CDR2 from the germline V gene are SGHTA and FQGNSA. The CDR3 sequence: CASSPRGPDTEAFF. DNA for the CDR3: TGTGCCAGCAGCCCCAGGGGGCCAGACACTGAAGCTTTCTTT.

V is TRBV11-2 and J is TRBJ2-5; D unclear. CDR1 SGHAT and CDR2 FQNNGV come from the germline V gene. V was shortened by 5 bases and J by 1 base, with 14 bases between the two germline ends. The CDR3 loop spans 15 amino acids. The CDR3 DNA is TGTGCCAGCAGCCCGTCGACATCGGCCCAAGAGACCCAGTACTTC. Amino acids: CASSPSTSAQETQYF.

The chain combines TRBV5-1 with TRBJ2-3; 7 positions match TRBD1. Germline loops: CDR1 SGHRS, CDR2 YFSETQ. Trimming removed 7 bases from V and 1 base from J; junction bases left unmatched: 9. The CDR3 runs to 15 residues. CDR3 sequence reads: CASGESGTGTDTQYF. CDR3 bases: TGCGCCAGCGGCGAATCCGGGACAGGCACAGATACGCAGTATTTT.

Of note for this clone: An end of the junction does not agree with germline; a read error may underlie this. The genes are TRBV9 and TRBJ2-1, with D unresolved. CDR1 is SGDLS and CDR2 is YYNGEE in the germline V gene. This CDR3 has 15 residues. For the CDR3, the DNA is TGTGCCAGCAGCGTAGAGCCAGGAGTTCTGAATGGGCAGTTCTTC. As protein: CASSVEPGVLNGQFF.

This clone has just a few counts. Different DNA sequences within this sample yield the same CDR3. V and J are TRBV4-2 and TRBJ2-3; TRBD2 aligns across 9 bases. V dropped 0 bases and J dropped 2; count of bases not matched to a gene: 3. Germline V lookup: CDR1 LGHNA, CDR2 YNFKEQ. The CDR3 is made up of 16 amino acids. CDR3 loop: CASSQDLAGSTDTQYF. Here the CDR3 DNA reads TGTGCCAGCAGCCAAGACCTAGCGGGATCCACAGATACGCAGTATTTT.

The chain combines TRBV29-1 with TRBJ2-6, with 7 positions matching TRBD1. Trimming removed 5 bases from V and 0 bases from J; junction bases left unmatched: 13. This CDR3 has 18 residues. Germline V lookup: CDR1 SQVTM, CDR2 ANQGSEA. The CDR3 loop reads CSVWGTAPFNSGANVLTF. CDR3 nucleotides: TGCAGCGTTTGGGGGACAGCCCCGTTCAACTCTGGGGCCAACGTCCTGACTTTC.

This clone was observed a few times. The chain combines TRBV23-1 with TRBJ2-3; D is possibly TRBD2 (5 bases). TRBV23-1 has ORF status, its function being uncertain. The CDR3 contains 18 residues. Trimming left V 2 bases short and J 0 bases short, with 18 bases between. CDR3 in DNA: TGCGCCAGCAGTCAAGTTTCTGAGGGTAGCACTAGCACAGATACGCAGTATTTT. It specifies CASSQVSEGSTSTDTQYF.

This clone was counted only a few times. This chain connects TRBV5-4 to TRBJ2-5; 8 bases are shared with TRBD1. The germline gives CDR1 SGHNT, CDR2 YYREEE (reference sequence). The CDR3 consists of 14 residues. With 4 bases clipped from V and 5 bases from J, the junction kept 7 bases outside the gene matches. The CDR3 nucleotides read TGTGCCAGCAGCACAGGGGGGCTTGGGGAGACCCAGTACTTC. Its protein is CASSTGGLGETQYF.

There are a few counts of this clone. The chain uses TRBV30 and TRBJ1-6, with 7 bases fitting TRBD1. CDR1 is GTSNPN and CDR2 is SVGIG in the germline V gene (reference sequence). The CDR3 spans 13 residues. V shed 8 bases, J shed 8 bases, and the junction held 9 bases outside the gene matches. This CDR3 reads CAGTRDRDSPLHF. The CDR3 DNA reads as TGTGCCGGAACTCGGGACAGAGATTCACCCCTCCACTTT.

Only a few counts were recorded for this clone. The chain couples TRBV28 to TRBJ1-2, with 10 bases that match TRBD1. The germline CDR1 and CDR2 sequences are MDHEN and SYDVKM. The CDR3 covers 15 residues. V shed 4 bases, J shed 4 bases, and the junction held 6 bases outside the gene matches. The CDR3 region is CASSSPTGGGYGYTF. For the CDR3, the DNA is TGTGCCAGCAGTTCACCGACAGGGGGCGGCTATGGCTACACCTTC.

This clone has only a few counts. V gene TRBV7-9 combines with J gene TRBJ2-5; weak D call: TRBD2 (5 bases). V gave up 5 bases and J gave up 4 bases, with 14 bases separating them. CDR1 SEHNR and CDR2 FQNEAQ come from the germline V gene (reference sequence). CDR3 length: 14 amino acids. The CDR3 loop reads CASSTTRERETQYF. The CDR3 DNA follows: TGTGCCAGCAGCACTACTAGGGAGAGAGAGACCCAGTACTTC.

V usage is TRBV7-2 and J usage is TRBJ2-3; D may be TRBD1 (7 bases). The V end lost 1 base, the J end lost 5 bases, and 13 bases lay between the germline ends. The germline V gene encodes CDR1 SGHTA and CDR2 FQGNSA. The CDR3 runs to 15 residues. As DNA, the CDR3 is TGTGCCAGCAGCTTAGGTGGAGGGGGCCAAGATACGCAGTATTTT. Its translation: CASSLGGGGQDTQYF.

The chain is built from TRBV11-2 and TRBJ2-1, with 9 bases aligning to TRBD1. CDR3 length equals 13 residues. Trimming at V came to 4 bases and at J to 15 bases, leaving 10 bases not matched to a gene. Germline V gene data show CDR1 as SGHAT and CDR2 as FQNNGV. This chain's CDR3 is CASSSSGPGQGFF. The CDR3 DNA is TGTGCCAGCAGCTCTAGCGGACCGGGACAGGGGTTCTTC.

This clone was seen only a few times. The chain has TRBV4-2 and TRBJ1-5; D is perhaps TRBD1 (5 bases). Germline lookup yields CDR1 LGHNA and CDR2 YNFKEQ. Trimming took 0 bases from V and 4 from J, leaving 16 bases between them. This CDR3 comprises 17 residues. CDR3 residues: CASSQEIVETVNQPQHF. The CDR3 nucleotides are TGTGCCAGCAGCCAAGAAATAGTCGAGACAGTGAATCAGCCCCAGCATTTT.

The chain employs TRBV5-1 and TRBJ2-2; D might be TRBD2 (6 bases). The CDR3 is 16 amino acids. V was clipped by 6 bases and J by 1 base, with 16 bases between them. CDR1 and CDR2 (germline): SGHRS, YFSETQ. The CDR3 sequence is CASTSGVRQNTGELFF. The CDR3 nucleotides are TGCGCCAGCACCTCGGGGGTACGGCAGAACACCGGGGAGCTGTTTTTT.